This T cell receptor (beta chain) was profiled in a study of OX40 agonist ivuxolimab in advanced cancers. CDR1 MNHEY and CDR2 SMNVEV come from the germline V gene (reference sequence). The V end was cut by 9 bases, the J end by 0 bases, with 12 bases between. CDR3 length equals 14 residues. Study-wide findings and caveats: Antigen specificity remained undetermined for the expanded peripheral T cells. Relative to CD4+ cells, CD8+ T cells on average had more expanded clones. Some patients who did not respond also had low normalized T-cell clonal expansion.

Data came from immunoSEQ multiplex PCR; TCRdb stores just in-frame clones and leaves some out. Altogether some 21,000 clones are present, nearly 85% being singletons, with the ten largest covering roughly 55%. About this clone: What it recognizes is unknown.

J is TRBJ1-3 and V is TRBV27, with D hard to call. This TCR derives from an adult with an advanced solid tumor such as melanoma, head and neck, liver or kidney cancer. This material consisted of CD4+ or CD8+ T cells sorted from blood, taken in a trial of the OX40 agonist ivuxolimab. CDR3 protein: CASSTNPSGNTIYF. CDR3 nucleotides: TGTGCCAGTTCGACCAACCCCTCTGGAAACACCATATATTTT.